This TCR beta chain was profiled in a study of T cell responses to AZD1222 COVID-19 vaccine. Study results and caveats: Spike was spanned by vaccine-associated CD4 TCRs, with dominance at 160-218 and 743-854. As reported, nearly half of all spike-specific TCRs target variant regions that are unmutated.

Generated by immunoSEQ multiplex PCR, the TCRdb table keeps only in-frame clones and is missing some. The sample lists roughly 180,000 clones; around nine tenths were seen once. About this clone: Its antigen is unknown.

This sample comprised peripheral blood, obtained on day 0 of AZD1222 vaccination. This clonotype originated in an adult in good health.

The CDR3 reads CASSAGRWDGYTF. CDR3 nucleotides: TGTGCCAGCAGCGCGGGACGGTGGGATGGCTACACCTTC. This chain joins TRBV21-1 and TRBJ1-2. TRBV21-1 is annotated as a pseudogene. The CDR3 runs 13 residues.